This passage covers 20 T cell receptor beta chains from one sample sequenced in a study of blood T cell repertoires in COVID-19. Sequencing used immunoSEQ multiplex PCR; TCRdb keeps in-frame clones, though not all of them. The profile shows about 220,000 clones, approximately 83% of them singletons. Sequencing used PBMCs or T cells enriched from blood (not recorded which). Receptors originate from a middle-aged woman with acute COVID-19.

This clone was detected a few times. The V and J genes are TRBV2 and TRBJ1-2; TRBD1 is a possible D gene (5 bases). CDR3 length equals 12 residues. Trimming removed 7 bases at V and 14 bases at J, with 20 bases between. Looked up from germline, CDR1 is SNHLY and CDR2 is FYNNEI. CDR3 in DNA: TGTGCCAGCACCCCGGGGGGTCGTGGCGAGACCTTC. Translated, it gives CASTPGGRGETF.

V and J are TRBV19 and TRBJ2-5; 14 bases align to TRBD2. The CDR3 has 15 amino acids. Germline loops: CDR1 LNHDA, CDR2 SQIVND (reference sequence). J lost 4 bases, V lost 3 bases, and 1 base had no gene match. The CDR3 region is CASSIGLAGGETQYF. The DNA for the CDR3 is TGTGCCAGTAGTATCGGACTAGCGGGAGGAGAGACCCAGTACTTC.

The chain employs TRBV19 and TRBJ2-1; TRBD2 aligns across 11 bases. In germline, CDR1 is LNHDA, CDR2 SQIVND (reference sequence). V shed 6 bases and J 3 bases; nucleotides not matched to a gene: 7. The CDR3 is 16 amino acids. CDR3 DNA sequence: TGTGCCAGTAGCAGAGGGGGACTAGCGGTCTACAATGAGCAGTTCTTC. Translation gives CASSRGGLAVYNEQFF.

This clone was detected only once. V and J are TRBV7-9 and TRBJ1-4; 7 bases map to TRBD1. V gave up 6 bases and J gave up 9 bases; unmatched junction bases: 10. The CDR3 spans 14 residues. The germline V gene encodes CDR1 SEHNR and CDR2 FQNEAQ (reference sequence). The DNA for the CDR3 is TGTGCCAGCAGTTCCGGGACAGCATTACAAAAACTGTTTTTT. Amino acids: CASSSGTALQKLFF.

The chain uses TRBV2 and TRBJ2-1; perhaps TRBD1 as D (5 bases). V lost 11 bases and J 3 bases, leaving 11 bases between the germline ends. From germline, CDR1 is SNHLY and CDR2 FYNNEI. This CDR3 contains 12 residues. CDR3 residues: CASRADYNEQFF. DNA of the CDR3: TGTGCCTCCAGGGCCGACTACAATGAGCAGTTCTTC.

The chain's CDR3 is CASSVNSNQPQHF. The CDR3 DNA reads TGTGCCAGCAGTGTCAATAGCAATCAGCCCCAGCATTTT. The genes are TRBV6-2 or TRBV6-3 and TRBJ1-5; no clear D. Looked up from germline, CDR1 is MNHEY and CDR2 is SVGEGT. The V end was cut by 5 bases, the J end by 0 bases, with 5 bases between. The CDR3 contains 13 residues.

The V call is TRBV24-1, the J call TRBJ1-4; TRBD1 aligns across 11 bases. This CDR3 contains 17 residues. Looked up from germline, CDR1 is KGHDR and CDR2 is SFDVKD. The junction had 6 bases not matched to a gene; V was cut back by 3 bases and J by 4 bases. CDR3: CATSDPGQGARNEKLFF. The CDR3 nucleotides are TGTGCCACCAGTGATCCCGGACAGGGGGCGCGTAATGAAAAACTGTTTTTT.

This clone was seen only a few times. The V and J genes are TRBV5-1 and TRBJ1-1; D call uncertain. This CDR3 comprises 15 residues. The V gene lost 4 bases and the J gene lost 1 base, with 14 bases spanning the gap. The germline V gene encodes CDR1 SGHRS and CDR2 YFSETQ. The CDR3 spells CASSIGRRQNTEAFF. DNA of the CDR3: TGCGCCAGCAGCATAGGACGGAGGCAGAACACTGAAGCTTTCTTT. The full variable domain, with the rest looked up from reference TRBV5-1 and TRBJ1-1, is KAGVTQTPRYLIKTRGQQVTLSCSPISGHRSVSWYQQTPGQGLQFLFEYFSETQRNKGNFPGRFSGRQFSNSRSEMNVSTLELGDSALYLCASSIGRRQNTEAFFGQGTRLTVV.

The rearrangement joins TRBV5-1 to TRBJ1-6; D is ambiguous. The CDR3 totals 16 residues. The V end lost 3 bases, the J end lost 9 bases, and 19 bases lay between the germline ends. The germline V gene encodes CDR1 SGHRS and CDR2 YFSETQ. The DNA of the CDR3 is TGCGCCAGCAGCTCCCGCTCCGGGGAGGCGGGTTCACCCCTCCACTTT. Protein sequence: CASSSRSGEAGSPLHF.

The chain has TRBV18 and TRBJ2-5; a weak D match, TRBD1 (6 bases). This CDR3 spans 14 amino acids. Trimming took off 6 bases at V and 3 bases at J, with 14 bases between the two ends. Per the germline V gene, CDR1 is KGHSH and CDR2 is LQKENI. In nucleotides, the CDR3 is TGTGCCAGCTCGCCGGGACAACAGGAAGAGACCCAGTACTTC. Protein product: CASSPGQQEETQYF.

As DNA, the CDR3 is TGTGCCAGCAGTAGACAGGGGGCGGGAGGCTACACCTTC. Translating it yields CASSRQGAGGYTF. This chain uses TRBV6-6 with TRBJ1-2; 10 positions match TRBD1. Germline V CDR1 and CDR2: MNHNY, SVGAGI (reference sequence). CDR3 length equals 13 residues. Germline trimming cut 5 bases from V and 8 bases from J; bases unmatched to any gene: 5.

The chain joins TRBV19 to TRBJ1-1; D unclear. Germline V CDR1 and CDR2: LNHDA, SQIVND (reference sequence). The V end lost 2 bases, the J end lost 1 base, and 5 bases lay between the germline ends. The length of the CDR3 is 13 residues. CDR3: CASSILQNTEAFF. CDR3 coding DNA: TGTGCCAGTAGTATATTACAGAACACTGAAGCTTTCTTT.

The chain is built from TRBV28 and TRBJ1-2; D is unclear. The CDR3 loop spans 11 amino acids. The V gene's germline CDR1 is MDHEN and CDR2 SYDVKM. Trimming cost V 2 bases and J 7 bases, with 5 bases left between them. The CDR3: CASSLASGYTF. The CDR3 bases are TGTGCCAGCAGTTTAGCGAGTGGCTACACCTTC.

This clone has only a few counts. Here the CDR3 reads CASSYRDSSYEQYF. The CDR3 DNA follows: TGTGCCAGCAGTTACCGGGACAGCTCCTACGAGCAGTACTTC. This chain connects TRBV2 to TRBJ2-7, with TRBD1 identical over 7 bases. Looked up from germline, CDR1 is SNHLY and CDR2 is FYNNEI. J was trimmed by 0 bases and V by 5 bases; bases with no gene match: 4. The CDR3 consists of 14 residues. Variable domain in full (rest from reference TRBV2 and TRBJ2-7): EPEVTQTPSHQVTQMGQEVILRCVPISNHLYFYWYRQILGQKVEFLVSFYNNEISEKSEIFDDQFSVERPDGSNFTLKIRSTKLEDSAMYFCASSYRDSSYEQYFGPGTRLTVT.

The CDR3 loop is CASSLWGGDTGELFF. Here the CDR3 DNA reads TGTGCCAGCAGCTTGTGGGGGGGCGACACCGGGGAGCTGTTTTTT. The chain employs TRBV5-6 and TRBJ2-2; D might be TRBD2 (7 bases). Germline V CDR1 and CDR2: SGHDT, YYEEEE. The CDR3 length is 15 residues. V was pared by 1 base and J by 3 bases, with 10 bases between.

The chain employs TRBV11-3 and TRBJ2-1, with 7 bases that match TRBD2. The CDR3 spans 15 residues. V shed 3 bases and J 2 bases; nucleotides not matched to a gene: 4. CDR1 and CDR2 from the germline V gene are SGHNT and YENEEA. CDR3 sequence reads: CASSFGGGTYNEQFF. The DNA for the CDR3 is TGTGCCAGCAGCTTTGGGGGGGGGACCTACAATGAGCAGTTCTTC.

V usage is TRBV19 and J usage is TRBJ1-4, with 8 bases aligning to TRBD1. Losses at the gene ends were 5 bases for V and 7 bases for J; bases not matched to a gene: 9. The germline CDR1 and CDR2 sequences are LNHDA and SQIVND (reference sequence). This CDR3 contains 15 residues. The CDR3 nucleotides read TGTGCCAGTAGTCCAAGGACAGGGCGGAGTGAAAAACTGTTTTTT. This encodes CASSPRTGRSEKLFF.

The chain is built from TRBV27 and TRBJ2-7; 13 bases match TRBD2. V lost 6 bases, J lost 8 bases, and 1 base stayed unmatched. CDR1 and CDR2 (germline): MNHEY, SMNVEV (reference sequence). This CDR3 comprises 12 residues. The DNA of the CDR3 is TGTGCCAGCAGGGGACTAGCGGGAAAGCAGTACTTC. Amino acid sequence: CASRGLAGKQYF.

V is TRBV20-1 and J is TRBJ2-7; TRBD1 is a possible D gene (7 bases). The CDR3 length is 13 residues. V gave up 3 bases and J gave up 5 bases, with 14 bases separating them. Looked up from germline, CDR1 is DFQATT and CDR2 is SNEGSKA (reference sequence). In DNA form, the CDR3 reads TGCAGTGCTAGTCGGAGGGGGCCCAACGAGCAGTACTTC. Its protein product is CSASRRGPNEQYF.

V and J are TRBV4-3 and TRBJ1-1; weak D call: TRBD1 (6 bases). Per germline, CDR1 LGHNA and CDR2 YSLEER. The CDR3 spans 13 residues. Trimming took off 4 bases at V and 4 bases at J, with 10 bases between the two ends. The CDR3 sequence is CASSLTGPTEAFF. The CDR3 DNA reads TGCGCCAGCAGCCTAACAGGGCCCACTGAAGCTTTCTTT.